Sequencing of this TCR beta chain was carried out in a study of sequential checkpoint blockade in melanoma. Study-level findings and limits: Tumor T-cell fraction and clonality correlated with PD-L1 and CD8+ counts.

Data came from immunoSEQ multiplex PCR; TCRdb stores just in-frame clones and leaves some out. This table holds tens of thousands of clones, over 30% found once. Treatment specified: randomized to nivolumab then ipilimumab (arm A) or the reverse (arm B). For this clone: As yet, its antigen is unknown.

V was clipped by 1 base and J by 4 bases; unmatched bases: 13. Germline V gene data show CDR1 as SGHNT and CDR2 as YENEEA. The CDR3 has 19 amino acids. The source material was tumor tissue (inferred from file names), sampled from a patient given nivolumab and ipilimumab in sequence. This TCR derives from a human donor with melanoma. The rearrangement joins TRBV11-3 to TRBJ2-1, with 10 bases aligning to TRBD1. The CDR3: CASSLGDRGRYFSYNEQFF. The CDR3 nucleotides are TGTGCCAGCAGCTTAGGTGACAGGGGGCGATACTTCTCGTACAATGAGCAGTTCTTC.